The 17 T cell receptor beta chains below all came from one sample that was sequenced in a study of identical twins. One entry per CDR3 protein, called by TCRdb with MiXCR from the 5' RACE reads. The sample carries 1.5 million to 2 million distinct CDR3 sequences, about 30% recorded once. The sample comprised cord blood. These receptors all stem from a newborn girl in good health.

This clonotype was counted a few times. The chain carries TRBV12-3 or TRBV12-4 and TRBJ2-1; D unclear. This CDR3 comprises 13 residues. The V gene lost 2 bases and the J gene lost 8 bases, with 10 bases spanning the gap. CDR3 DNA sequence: TGTGCCAGCAGTTTAAGAGTCTGGGATGAGCAGTTCTTC. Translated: CASSLRVWDEQFF.

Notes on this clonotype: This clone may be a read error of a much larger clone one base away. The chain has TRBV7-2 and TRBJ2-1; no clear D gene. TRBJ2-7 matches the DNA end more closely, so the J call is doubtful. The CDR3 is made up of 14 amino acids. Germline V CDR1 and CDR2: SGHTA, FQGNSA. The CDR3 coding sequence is TGTGCCAGCAGCTTGGTAAGCTCCTACAATGAGCAGTACTTC. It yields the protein CASSLVSSYNEQYF.

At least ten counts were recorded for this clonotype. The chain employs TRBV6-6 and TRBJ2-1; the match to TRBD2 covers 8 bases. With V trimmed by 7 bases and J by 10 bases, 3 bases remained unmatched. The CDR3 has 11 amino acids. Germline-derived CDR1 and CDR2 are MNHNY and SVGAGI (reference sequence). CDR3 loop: CASTSSGEQFF. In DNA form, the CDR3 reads TGTGCCAGCACGTCTAGCGGGGAGCAGTTCTTC.

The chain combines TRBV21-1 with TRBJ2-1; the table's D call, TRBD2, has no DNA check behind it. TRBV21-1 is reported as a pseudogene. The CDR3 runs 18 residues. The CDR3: CASSKEYPLAGGHNEQFF. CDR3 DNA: TGTGCCAGCAGCAAAGAGTACCCACTAGCGGGGGGGCACAATGAGCAGTTCTTC.

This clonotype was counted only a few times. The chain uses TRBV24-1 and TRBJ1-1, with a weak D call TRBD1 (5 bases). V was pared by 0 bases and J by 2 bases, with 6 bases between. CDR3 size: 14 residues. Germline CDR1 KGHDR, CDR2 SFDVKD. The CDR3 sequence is CATSDLQGNTEAFF. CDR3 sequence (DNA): TGTGCCACCAGTGATTTGCAGGGAAACACTGAAGCTTTCTTT.

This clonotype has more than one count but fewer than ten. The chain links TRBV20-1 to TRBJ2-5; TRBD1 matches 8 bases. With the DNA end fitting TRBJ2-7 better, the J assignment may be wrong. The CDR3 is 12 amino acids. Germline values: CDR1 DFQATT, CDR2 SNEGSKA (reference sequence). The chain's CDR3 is CSAGRTGIEQYF. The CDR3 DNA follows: TGCAGTGCTGGGAGGACAGGGATCGAGCAGTACTTC.

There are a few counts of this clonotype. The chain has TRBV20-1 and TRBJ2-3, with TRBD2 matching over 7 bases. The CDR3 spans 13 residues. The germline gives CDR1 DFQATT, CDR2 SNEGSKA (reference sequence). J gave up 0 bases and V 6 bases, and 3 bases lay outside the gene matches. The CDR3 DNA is TGCAGTGCAGCGGGGTCTAGCACAGATACGCAGTATTTT. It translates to CSAAGSSTDTQYF.

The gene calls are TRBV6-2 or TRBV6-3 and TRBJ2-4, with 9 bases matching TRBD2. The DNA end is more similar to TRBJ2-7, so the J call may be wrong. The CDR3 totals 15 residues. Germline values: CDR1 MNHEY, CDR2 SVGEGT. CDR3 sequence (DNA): TGTGCCAGCCTCCAGCGTAGCGGGAGCCCCTACGAGCAGTACTTC. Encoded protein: CASLQRSGSPYEQYF.

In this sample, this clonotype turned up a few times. CDR3 coding DNA: TGTGCCAGCAGCGGACTAGCACACTTTTACAATGAGCAGTTCTTC. It encodes CASSGLAHFYNEQFF. The chain has TRBV7-2 and TRBJ2-1, with 8 bases matching TRBD2. The V segment lost 5 bases and the J segment 4 bases; nucleotides outside the gene matches: 7. The V gene's germline CDR1 is SGHTA and CDR2 FQGNSA. This CDR3 comprises 15 residues. Using reference TRBV7-2 and TRBJ2-1 for the parts outside the CDR3, the full variable domain is GAGVSQSPSNKVTEKGKDVELRCDPISGHTALYWYRQSLGQGLEFLIYFQGNSAPDKSGLPSDRFSAERTGGSVSTLTIQRTQQEDSAVYLCASSGLAHFYNEQFFGPGTRLTVL.

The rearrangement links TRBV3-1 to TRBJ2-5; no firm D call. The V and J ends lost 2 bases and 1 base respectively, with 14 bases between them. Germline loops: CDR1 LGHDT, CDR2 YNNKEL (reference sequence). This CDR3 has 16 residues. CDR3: CASSQTSRRGQETQYF. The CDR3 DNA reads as TGTGCCAGCAGCCAAACGTCCCGGCGCGGCCAAGAGACCCAGTACTTC.

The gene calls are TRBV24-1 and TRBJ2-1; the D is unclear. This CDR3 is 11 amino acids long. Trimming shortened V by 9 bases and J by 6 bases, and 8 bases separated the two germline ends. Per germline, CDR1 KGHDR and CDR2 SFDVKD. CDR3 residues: CATGVGNEQFF. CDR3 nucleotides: TGTGCCACCGGCGTGGGCAATGAGCAGTTCTTC.

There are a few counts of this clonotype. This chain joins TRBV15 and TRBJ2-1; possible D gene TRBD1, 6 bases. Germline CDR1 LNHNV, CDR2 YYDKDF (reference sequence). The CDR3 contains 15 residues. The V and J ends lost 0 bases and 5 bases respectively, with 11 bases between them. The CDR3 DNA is TGTGCCACCAGCAGAGAGACAGGTTCTCACAATGAGCAGTTCTTC. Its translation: CATSRETGSHNEQFF.

The CDR3 region has the DNA TGTGCCAGCAGTTTATACCGGACTAGCGGGGGGGCCAATAATGAGCAGTTCTTC. This gives the protein CASSLYRTSGGANNEQFF. The chain recombines TRBV27 with TRBJ2-1; 15 bases align to TRBD2. The CDR3 is 18 residues long. Trimming at V came to 1 base and at J to 7 bases, leaving 8 bases not matched to a gene. CDR1 is MNHEY, CDR2 SMNVEV, per germline (reference sequence).

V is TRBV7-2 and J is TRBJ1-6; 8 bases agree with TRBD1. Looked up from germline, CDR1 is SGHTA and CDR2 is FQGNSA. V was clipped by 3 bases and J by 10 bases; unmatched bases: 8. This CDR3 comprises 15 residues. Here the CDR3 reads CASSFVMTGESPLHF. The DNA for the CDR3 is TGTGCCAGCAGCTTCGTAATGACAGGGGAGTCACCCCTCCACTTT. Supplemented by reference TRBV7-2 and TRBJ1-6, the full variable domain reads GAGVSQSPSNKVTEKGKDVELRCDPISGHTALYWYRQSLGQGLEFLIYFQGNSAPDKSGLPSDRFSAERTGGSVSTLTIQRTQQEDSAVYLCASSFVMTGESPLHFGNGTRLTVT.

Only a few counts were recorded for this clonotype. This CDR3 is CASSQPRTGSKNIQYF. The CDR3 coding sequence is TGTGCCAGCAGTCAACCCCGGACAGGCTCCAAAAACATTCAGTACTTC. The J gene is TRBJ2-4, the V gene TRBV2, with TRBD1 matching over 7 bases. Germline CDR1 is SNHLY and CDR2 is FYNNEI. This CDR3 spans 16 amino acids. The V segment lost 5 bases and the J segment 2 bases; nucleotides outside the gene matches: 9.

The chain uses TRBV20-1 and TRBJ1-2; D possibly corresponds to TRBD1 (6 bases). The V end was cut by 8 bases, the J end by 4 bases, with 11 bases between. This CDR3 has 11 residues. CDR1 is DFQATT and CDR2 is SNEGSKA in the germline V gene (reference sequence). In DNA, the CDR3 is TGCAGTTATAGGGGGGTCTATGGCTACACCTTC. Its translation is CSYRGVYGYTF.

Here the CDR3 DNA reads TGTGCTAGTGGTTTGGTACTAGACAGGCGCACTGAAGCTTTCTTT. It translates to CASGLVLDRRTEAFF. The chain carries TRBV12-5 and TRBJ1-1, with D tentatively TRBD1 (6 bases). The CDR3 runs 15 residues. Trimming left V 0 bases short and J 4 bases short, with 12 bases between. Looked up from germline, CDR1 is LGHNT and CDR2 is FRNRAP. Full variable domain (remainder filled in from reference TRBV12-5 and TRBJ1-1): DARVTQTPRHKVTEMGQEVTMRCQPILGHNTVFWYRQTMMQGLELLAYFRNRAPLDDSGMPKDRFSAEMPDATLATLKIQPSEPRDSAVYFCASGLVLDRRTEAFFGQGTRLTVV.